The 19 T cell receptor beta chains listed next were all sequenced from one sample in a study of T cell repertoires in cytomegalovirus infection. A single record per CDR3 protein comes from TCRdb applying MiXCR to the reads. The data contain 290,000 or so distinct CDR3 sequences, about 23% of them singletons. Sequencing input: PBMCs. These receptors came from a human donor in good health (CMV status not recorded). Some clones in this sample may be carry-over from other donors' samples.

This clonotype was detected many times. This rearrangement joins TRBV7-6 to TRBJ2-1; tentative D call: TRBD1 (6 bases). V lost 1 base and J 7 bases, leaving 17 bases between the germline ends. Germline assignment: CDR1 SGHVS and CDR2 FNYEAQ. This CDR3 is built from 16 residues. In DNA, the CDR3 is TGTGCCAGCAGCTTAGACATCCCCGGGACAACTAATGAGCAGTTCTTC. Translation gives CASSLDIPGTTNEQFF.

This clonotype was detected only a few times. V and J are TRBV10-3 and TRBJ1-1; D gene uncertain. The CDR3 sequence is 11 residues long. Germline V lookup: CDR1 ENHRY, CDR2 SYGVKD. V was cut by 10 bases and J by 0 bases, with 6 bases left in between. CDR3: CATVMNTEAFF. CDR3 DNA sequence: TGTGCCACCGTCATGAACACTGAAGCTTTCTTT.

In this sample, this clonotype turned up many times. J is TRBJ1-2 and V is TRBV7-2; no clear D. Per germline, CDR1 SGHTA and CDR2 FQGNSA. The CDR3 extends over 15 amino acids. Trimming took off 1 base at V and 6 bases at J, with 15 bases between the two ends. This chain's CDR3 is CASSLEVGVYNGYTF. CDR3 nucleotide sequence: TGTGCCAGCAGCTTAGAAGTCGGGGTTTATAATGGCTACACCTTC.

For the CDR3, the DNA is TGTGCCAGCAGCCCCGGACAGGGGGCAGAAGATACGCAGTATTTT. Encoded protein: CASSPGQGAEDTQYF. The V and J genes are TRBV3-1 and TRBJ2-3; 11 bases match TRBD1. Trimming at V came to 4 bases and at J to 5 bases, leaving 5 bases not matched to a gene. The CDR3 runs 15 residues. Germline CDR1 reads LGHDT; CDR2 reads YNNKEL (reference sequence).

The DNA for the CDR3 is TGTGCCACCAGTGATAACAAGGATGTCCAAGAGACCCAGTACTTC. It translates to CATSDNKDVQETQYF. The chain uses TRBV24-1 and TRBJ2-5; D uncertain. The germline V gene encodes CDR1 KGHDR and CDR2 SFDVKD. Trimming cost V 3 bases and J 1 base, with 11 bases left between them. The CDR3 has 15 amino acids.

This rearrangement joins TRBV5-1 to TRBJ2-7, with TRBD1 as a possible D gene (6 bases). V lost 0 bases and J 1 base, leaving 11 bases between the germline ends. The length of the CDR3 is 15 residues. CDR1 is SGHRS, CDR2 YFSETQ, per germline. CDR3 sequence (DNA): TGCGCCAGCAGCTTGGTCACGGGACAATCCTACGAGCAGTACTTC. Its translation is CASSLVTGQSYEQYF.

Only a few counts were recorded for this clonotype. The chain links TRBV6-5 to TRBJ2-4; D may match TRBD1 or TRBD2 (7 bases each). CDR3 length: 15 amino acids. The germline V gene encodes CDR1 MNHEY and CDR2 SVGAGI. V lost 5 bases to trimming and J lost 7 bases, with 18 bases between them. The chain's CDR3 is CASSRGGGGGNIQYF. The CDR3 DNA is TGTGCCAGCAGTAGGGGGGGAGGGGGCGGGAACATTCAGTACTTC.

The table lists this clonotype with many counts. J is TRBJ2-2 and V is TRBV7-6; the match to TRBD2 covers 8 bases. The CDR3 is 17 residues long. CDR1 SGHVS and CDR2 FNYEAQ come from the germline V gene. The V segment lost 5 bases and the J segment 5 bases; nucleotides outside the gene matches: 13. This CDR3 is CASSPGASGRGTGELFF. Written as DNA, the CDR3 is TGTGCCAGCAGCCCGGGGGCCAGCGGGAGAGGTACCGGGGAGCTGTTTTTT. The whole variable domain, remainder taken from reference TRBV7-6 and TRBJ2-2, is GAGVSQSPRYKVTKRGQDVALRCDPISGHVSLYWYRQALGQGPEFLTYFNYEAQQDKSGLPNDRFSAERPEGSISTLTIQRTEQRDSAMYRCASSPGASGRGTGELFFGEGSRLTVL.

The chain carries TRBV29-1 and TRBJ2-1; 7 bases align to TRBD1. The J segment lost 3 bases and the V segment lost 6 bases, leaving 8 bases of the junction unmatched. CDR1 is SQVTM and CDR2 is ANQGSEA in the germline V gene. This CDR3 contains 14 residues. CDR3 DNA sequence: TGCAGCGTGCCCCGACAGGGTCTCTACAATGAGCAGTTCTTC. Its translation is CSVPRQGLYNEQFF.

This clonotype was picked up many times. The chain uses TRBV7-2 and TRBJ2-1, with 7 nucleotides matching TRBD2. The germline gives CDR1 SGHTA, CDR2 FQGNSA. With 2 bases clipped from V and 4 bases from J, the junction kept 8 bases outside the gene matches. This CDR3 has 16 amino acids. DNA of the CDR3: TGTGCCAGCAGCTTACGGAGCGGGACTGGATACAATGAGCAGTTCTTC. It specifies CASSLRSGTGYNEQFF.

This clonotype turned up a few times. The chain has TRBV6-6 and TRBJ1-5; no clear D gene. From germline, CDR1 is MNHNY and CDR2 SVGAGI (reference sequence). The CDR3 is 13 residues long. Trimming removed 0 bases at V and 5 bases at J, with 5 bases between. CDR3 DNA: TGTGCCAGCAGTTACTCGAACGATCAGCCCCAGCATTTT. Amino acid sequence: CASSYSNDQPQHF.

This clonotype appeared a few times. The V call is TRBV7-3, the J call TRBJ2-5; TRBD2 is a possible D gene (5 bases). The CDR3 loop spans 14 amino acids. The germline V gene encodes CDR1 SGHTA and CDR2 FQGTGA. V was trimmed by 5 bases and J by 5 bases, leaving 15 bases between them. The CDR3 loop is CASSLGGSLETQYF. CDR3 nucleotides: TGTGCCAGCAGCCTCGGAGGAAGCCTGGAGACCCAGTACTTC.

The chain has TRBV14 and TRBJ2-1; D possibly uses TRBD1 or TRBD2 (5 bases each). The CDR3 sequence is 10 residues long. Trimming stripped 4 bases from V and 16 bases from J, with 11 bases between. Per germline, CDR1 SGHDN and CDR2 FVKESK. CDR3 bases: TGTGCCAGCAGCCTCCGGGACGGCTTCTTC. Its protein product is CASSLRDGFF.

The CDR3 DNA reads TGTGCCAGCAGTTACGGAGGGCCTACAGATACGCAGTATTTT. It translates to CASSYGGPTDTQYF. The chain combines TRBV6-5 with TRBJ2-3; maybe TRBD2 (6 bases). This CDR3 has 14 amino acids. The V end was cut by 2 bases, the J end by 3 bases, with 9 bases between. The V gene's germline CDR1 is MNHEY and CDR2 SVGAGI.

The CDR3 loop reads CASSQGWSLQGAYNEQFF. The DNA of the CDR3 is TGCGCCAGCAGCCAAGGGTGGAGTTTACAGGGGGCCTACAATGAGCAGTTCTTC. This chain joins TRBV4-3 and TRBJ2-1, with TRBD1 identical over 8 bases. CDR1 is LGHNA and CDR2 is YSLEER in the germline V gene. The length of the CDR3 is 18 residues. Germline trimming cut 1 base from V and 2 bases from J; bases unmatched to any gene: 10.

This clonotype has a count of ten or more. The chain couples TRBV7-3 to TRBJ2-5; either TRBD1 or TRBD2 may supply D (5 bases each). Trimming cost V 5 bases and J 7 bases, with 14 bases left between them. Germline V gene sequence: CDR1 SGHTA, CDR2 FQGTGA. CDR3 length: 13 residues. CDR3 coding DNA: TGTGCCAGCAGCAGGGACGACCGGGGGACCCAGTACTTC. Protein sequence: CASSRDDRGTQYF.

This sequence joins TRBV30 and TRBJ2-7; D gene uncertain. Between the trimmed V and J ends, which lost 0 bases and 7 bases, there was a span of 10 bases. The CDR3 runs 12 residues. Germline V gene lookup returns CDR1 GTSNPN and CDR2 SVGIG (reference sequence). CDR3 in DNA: TGTGCCTGGAGTGTAGTGGAGAGGGAGCAGTACTTC. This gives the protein CAWSVVEREQYF.

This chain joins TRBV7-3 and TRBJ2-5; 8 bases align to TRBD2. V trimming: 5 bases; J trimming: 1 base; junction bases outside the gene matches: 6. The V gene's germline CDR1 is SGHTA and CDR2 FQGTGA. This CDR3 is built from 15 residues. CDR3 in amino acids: CASSPGRGGQETQYF. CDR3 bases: TGTGCCAGCAGCCCGGGCCGGGGGGGCCAAGAGACCCAGTACTTC.

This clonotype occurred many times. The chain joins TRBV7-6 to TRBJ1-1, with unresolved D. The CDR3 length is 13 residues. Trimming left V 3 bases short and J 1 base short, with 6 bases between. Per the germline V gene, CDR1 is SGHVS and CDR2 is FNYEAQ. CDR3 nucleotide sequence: TGTGCCAGCAGCTTTGCCGAGAACACTGAAGCTTTCTTT. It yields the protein CASSFAENTEAFF.